This T cell receptor (beta chain) was sequenced during a study of beta chain features in type 1 diabetes. CD4+ naive, central memory, regulatory and stem cell-like memory subsets were isolated by sorting on CD45RO/CCR7/CD25/CD127/CD95/CD27. Study results and caveats: The study found moderately but significantly shorter TCRB CDR3s in all four CD4+ subsets of Type 1 diabetes patients. Type 1 diabetes patients had VDJ junctions that carried fewer insertions and more deletions.

Expressed TCRB transcripts were sequenced after all isolated RNA was converted to cDNA. Naive, central memory and regulatory T cell samples averaged around 3.5 million immunoSEQ reads each. Sequencing used immunoSEQ multiplex PCR; TCRdb keeps in-frame clones, though not all of them. The sample holds over 150,000 clones; approximately 8.1% are singletons and the top ten take about 0.6%. J lost 2 bases, V lost 4 bases, and 9 bases had no gene match. Germline V lookup: CDR1 SGHRS, CDR2 YFSETQ. CDR3 length: 15 residues. Remarks on this clone: Antigen: not known.

The sequence was obtained from a man aged 18 to 30 in good health. The J gene is TRBJ2-7, the V gene TRBV5-1, with 7 bases aligning to TRBD1. The sequenced sample consisted of central memory CD4+ T cells from blood. CDR3 sequence reads: CASSVAGTATYEQYF. CDR3 bases: TGCGCCAGCAGCGTCGCCGGGACAGCCACCTACGAGCAGTACTTC.